This T cell receptor beta chain was sequenced during a study of OX40 agonist ivuxolimab in advanced cancers. Study outcomes and limitations: Researchers did not determine the expanded peripheral T cells' antigen specificity.

Trimming removed 7 bases from V and 8 bases from J, with 14 bases in between. The CDR3 contains 12 residues. In germline, CDR1 is SGHAT, CDR2 FQNNGV. As for this clone: Its antigen is unknown.

Clones were sequenced by immunoSEQ multiplex PCR, and TCRdb holds only the in-frame ones, with some missing. The repertoire consists of about 35,000 clones, with about 76% occurring once and the leading ten covering approximately 19%. The source is an adult with an advanced solid tumor such as melanoma, head and neck, liver or kidney cancer. This specimen was CD4+ or CD8+ T cells sorted from blood, taken in a trial of the OX40 agonist ivuxolimab. The chain employs TRBV11-2 and TRBJ1-2; D is possibly TRBD1 (5 bases). The CDR3 loop reads CASTQPGVGYTF. The CDR3 DNA reads TGTGCCAGCACCCAGCCGGGGGTCGGCTACACCTTC.